This T cell receptor beta chain comes out of a study of molecular identifiers for immune sequencing clone quantification. Findings of the study overall: Barcodes shared by identical TCR molecules could lead to underestimated sizes of highly expanded clones.

TCRdb independently ran MiXCR on the PCR reads; one entry per CDR3 protein. There are 460,000 or so distinct CDR3 sequences in the sample; less than 30% occur only once, and just over 0.75% lies in the top ten. This clonotype was seen only a few times. Its antigen is not identified. The germline V and J ends were trimmed by 9 bases and 5 bases, with 14 bases remaining between them. Germline values: CDR1 SEHNR, CDR2 FQNEAQ (reference sequence). The CDR3 contains 13 residues. Sorting isolated naive CD8 T cells as CD8+CD4-CCR7+CD45RA+ events. The sequenced sample was naive CD8+ T cells from blood, with Jurkat cell RNA spiked in. Subset indicated: FACS-sorted CD8+CD4-CCR7+CD45RA+ naive T cells. The sequence was obtained from a human donor in good health. Some libraries in this study had Jurkat cell RNA spiked in. The chain recombines TRBV7-9 with TRBJ1-3, with D possibly TRBD1 on 5 matching bases. The CDR3 region has the DNA TGTGCCAGGGGACCGATTCTGCGAAACACCATATATTTT. Translated: CARGPILRNTIYF.